This TCR beta chain was sequenced for a study of beta chain features in type 1 diabetes. For the study at large: Comparable age, gender and cell yields were observed in patients relative to healthy donors.

cDNA synthesis used the whole RNA isolate, giving expressed TCRB sequences. TCRdb keeps only in-frame clones here, not all; method: immunoSEQ multiplex PCR. Of approximately 300,000 clones in the sample, about 11% were seen once. Sorted CD4+ subsets: naive, central memory, regulatory, stem cell-like memory (CD45RO/CCR7/CD25/CD127/CD95/CD27 panel). This clone was seen a handful of times. This clonotype originated in a woman in her twenties or thirties in good health. The sample comprised naive CD4+ T cells from blood.

The CDR3 DNA sequence: TGTGCCAGCTCATCTTTGGGGAGTAGTCAGCCCCAGCATTTT. It yields the protein CASSSLGSSQPQHF. The gene calls are TRBV18 and TRBJ1-5; D unclear. The CDR3 sequence is 14 residues long. The V gene lost 5 bases and the J gene lost 6 bases, with 14 bases spanning the gap. Germline-derived CDR1 and CDR2 are KGHSH and LQKENI.